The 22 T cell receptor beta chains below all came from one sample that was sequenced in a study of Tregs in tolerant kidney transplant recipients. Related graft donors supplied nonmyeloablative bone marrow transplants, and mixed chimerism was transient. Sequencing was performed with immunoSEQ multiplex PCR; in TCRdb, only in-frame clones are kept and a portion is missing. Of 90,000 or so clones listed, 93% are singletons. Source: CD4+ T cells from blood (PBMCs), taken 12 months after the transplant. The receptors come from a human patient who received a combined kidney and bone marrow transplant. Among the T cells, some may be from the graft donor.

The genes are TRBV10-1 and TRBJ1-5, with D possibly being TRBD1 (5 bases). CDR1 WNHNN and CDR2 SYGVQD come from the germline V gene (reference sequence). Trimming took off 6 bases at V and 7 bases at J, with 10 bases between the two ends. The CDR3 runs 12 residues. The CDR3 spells CASSGQGQPQHF. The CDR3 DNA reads TGCGCCAGCAGCGGCCAGGGACAGCCCCAGCATTTT.

The CDR3 here is CASGQQETQYF. Here the CDR3 DNA reads TGTGCCAGTGGACAGCAAGAGACCCAGTACTTC. The rearrangement uses TRBV11-2 and TRBJ2-5, with D perhaps matching TRBD1 (6 bases). Germline CDR1 reads SGHAT; CDR2 reads FQNNGV. V gave up 9 bases and J gave up 2 bases, with 7 bases separating them. This CDR3 is 11 amino acids long. Supplemented by reference TRBV11-2 and TRBJ2-5, the full variable domain reads EAGVAQSPRYKIIEKRQSVAFWCNPISGHATLYWYQQILGQGPKLLIQFQNNGVVDDSQLPKDRFSAERLKGVDSTLKIQPAKLEDSAVYLCASGQQETQYFGPGTRLLVL.

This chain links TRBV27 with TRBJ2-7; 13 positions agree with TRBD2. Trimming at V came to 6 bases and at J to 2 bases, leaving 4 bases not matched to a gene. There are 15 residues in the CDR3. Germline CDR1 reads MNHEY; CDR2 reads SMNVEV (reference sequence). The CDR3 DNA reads TGTGCCAGCAGGCCACTAGCGGGGGGGACCTACGAGCAGTACTTC. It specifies CASRPLAGGTYEQYF.

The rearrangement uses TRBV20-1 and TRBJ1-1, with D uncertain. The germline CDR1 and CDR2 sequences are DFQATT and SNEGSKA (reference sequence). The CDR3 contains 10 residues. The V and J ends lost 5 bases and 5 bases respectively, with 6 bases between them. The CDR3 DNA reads TGCAGTGCTTCTAGAACTGAAGCTTTCTTT. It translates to CSASRTEAFF.

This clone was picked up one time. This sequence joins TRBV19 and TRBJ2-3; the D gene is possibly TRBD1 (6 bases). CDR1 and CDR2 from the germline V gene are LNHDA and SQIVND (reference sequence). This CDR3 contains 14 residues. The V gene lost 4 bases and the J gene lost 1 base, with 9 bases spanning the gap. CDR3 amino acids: CASSKQGRTDTQYF. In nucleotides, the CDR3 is TGTGCCAGTAGTAAACAGGGACGCACAGATACGCAGTATTTT.

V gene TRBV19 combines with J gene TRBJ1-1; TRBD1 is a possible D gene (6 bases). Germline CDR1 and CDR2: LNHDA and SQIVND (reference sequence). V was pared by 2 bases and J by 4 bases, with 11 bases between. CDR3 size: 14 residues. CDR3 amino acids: CASSIRGIGTEAFF. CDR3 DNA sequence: TGTGCCAGTAGTATAAGGGGGATAGGCACTGAAGCTTTCTTT.

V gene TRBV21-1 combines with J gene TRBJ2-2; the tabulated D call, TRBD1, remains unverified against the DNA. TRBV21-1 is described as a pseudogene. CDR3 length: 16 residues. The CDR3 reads CASSNPCRGLTGELFF. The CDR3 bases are TGTGCCAGCAGCAATCCGTGCAGGGGTCTAACCGGGGAGCTGTTTTTT.

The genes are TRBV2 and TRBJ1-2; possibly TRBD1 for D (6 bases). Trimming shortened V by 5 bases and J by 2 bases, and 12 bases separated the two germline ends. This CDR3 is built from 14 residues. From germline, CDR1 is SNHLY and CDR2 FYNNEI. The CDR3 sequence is CASSPQGPNYGYTF. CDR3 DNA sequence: TGTGCCAGCAGTCCACAGGGTCCCAACTATGGCTACACCTTC.

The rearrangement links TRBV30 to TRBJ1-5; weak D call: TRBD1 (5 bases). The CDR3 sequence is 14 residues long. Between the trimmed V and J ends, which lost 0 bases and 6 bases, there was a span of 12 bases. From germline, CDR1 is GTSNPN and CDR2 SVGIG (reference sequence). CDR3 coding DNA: TGTGCCTGGAGTGTAGAAAGGGGCACTCAGCCCCAGCATTTT. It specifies CAWSVERGTQPQHF.

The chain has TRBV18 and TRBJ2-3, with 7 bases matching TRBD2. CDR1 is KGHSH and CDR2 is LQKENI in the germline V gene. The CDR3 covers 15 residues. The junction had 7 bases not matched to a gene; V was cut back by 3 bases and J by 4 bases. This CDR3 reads CASSPSSRGADTQYF. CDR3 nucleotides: TGTGCCAGCTCACCTTCCTCACGGGGGGCAGATACGCAGTATTTT.

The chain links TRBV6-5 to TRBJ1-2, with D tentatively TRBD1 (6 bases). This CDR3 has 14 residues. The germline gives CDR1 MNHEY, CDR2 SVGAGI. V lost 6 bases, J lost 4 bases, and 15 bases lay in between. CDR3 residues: CASSPGRGIYGYTF. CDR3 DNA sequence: TGTGCCAGCAGCCCCGGCAGGGGAATCTATGGCTACACCTTC.

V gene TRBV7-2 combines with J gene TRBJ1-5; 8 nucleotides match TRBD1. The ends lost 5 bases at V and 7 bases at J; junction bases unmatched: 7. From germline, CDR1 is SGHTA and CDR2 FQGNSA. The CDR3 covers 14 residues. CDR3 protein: CASSLRQGWQPQHF. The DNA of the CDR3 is TGTGCCAGCAGCCTTCGACAGGGGTGGCAGCCCCAGCATTTT.

Here the CDR3 reads CAISEGGTDTQYF. In nucleotides, the CDR3 is TGTGCCATCAGTGAAGGGGGCACAGATACGCAGTATTTT. This chain uses TRBV10-3 with TRBJ2-3; maybe TRBD1 (5 bases). V lost 3 bases, J lost 1 base, and 5 bases lay in between. The CDR3 sequence is 13 residues long. Germline V gene data show CDR1 as ENHRY and CDR2 as SYGVKD.

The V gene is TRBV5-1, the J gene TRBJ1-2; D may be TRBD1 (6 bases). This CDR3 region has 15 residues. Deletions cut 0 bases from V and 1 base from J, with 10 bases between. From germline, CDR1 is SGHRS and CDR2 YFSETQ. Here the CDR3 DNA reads TGCGCCAGCAGCTTGGACCCAGGGGATAACTATGGCTACACCTTC. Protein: CASSLDPGDNYGYTF.

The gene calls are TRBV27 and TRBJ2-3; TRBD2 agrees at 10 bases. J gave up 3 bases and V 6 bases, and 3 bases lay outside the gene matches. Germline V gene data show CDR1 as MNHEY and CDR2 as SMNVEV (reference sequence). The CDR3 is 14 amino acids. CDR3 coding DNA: TGTGCCAGCAGACTAGCGGGGAGTACAGATACGCAGTATTTT. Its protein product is CASRLAGSTDTQYF.

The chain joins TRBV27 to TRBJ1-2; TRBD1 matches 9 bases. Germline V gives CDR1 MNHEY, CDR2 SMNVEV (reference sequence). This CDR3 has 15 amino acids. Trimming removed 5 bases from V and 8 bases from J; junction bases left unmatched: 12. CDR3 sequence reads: CASSMIQGALGGYTF. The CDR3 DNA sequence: TGTGCCAGCAGTATGATACAGGGGGCGCTGGGCGGCTACACCTTC.

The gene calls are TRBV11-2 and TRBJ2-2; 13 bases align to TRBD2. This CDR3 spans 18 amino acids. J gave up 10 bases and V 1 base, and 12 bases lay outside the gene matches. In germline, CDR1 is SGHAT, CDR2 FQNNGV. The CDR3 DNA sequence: TGTGCCAGCAGCTTAGTGGGACTAGCGGGACCCCAATCAAAGGAGCTGTTTTTT. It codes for CASSLVGLAGPQSKELFF.

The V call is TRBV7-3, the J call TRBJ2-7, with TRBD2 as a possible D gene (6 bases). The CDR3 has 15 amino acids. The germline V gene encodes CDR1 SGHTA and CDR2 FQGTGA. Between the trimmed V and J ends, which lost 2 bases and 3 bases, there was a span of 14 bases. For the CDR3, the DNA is TGTGCCAGCAGCTTACGGGGGACCCCTGACTACGAGCAGTACTTC. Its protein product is CASSLRGTPDYEQYF.

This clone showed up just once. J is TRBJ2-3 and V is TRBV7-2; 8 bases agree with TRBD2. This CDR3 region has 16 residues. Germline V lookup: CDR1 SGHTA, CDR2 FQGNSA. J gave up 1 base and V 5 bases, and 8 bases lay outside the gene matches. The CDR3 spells CASSETSGPGTDTQYF. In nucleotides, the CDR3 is TGTGCCAGCAGCGAAACTAGCGGTCCGGGCACAGATACGCAGTATTTT.

In nucleotides, the CDR3 is TGTGCCAGCAGTGAAGAGGGAGGGGTCGTCATTAAGCCCCAGCATTTT. Its translation is CASSEEGGVVIKPQHF. V gene TRBV2 combines with J gene TRBJ1-5; possible D gene TRBD1, 5 bases. Germline V lookup: CDR1 SNHLY, CDR2 FYNNEI. The CDR3 has 16 residues. V lost 1 base, J lost 8 bases, and 18 bases lay in between.

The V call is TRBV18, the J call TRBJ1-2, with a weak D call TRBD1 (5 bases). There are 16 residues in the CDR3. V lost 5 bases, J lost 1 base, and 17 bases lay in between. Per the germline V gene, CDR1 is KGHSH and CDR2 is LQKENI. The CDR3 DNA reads TGTGCCAGCTCATCCCTTACGGACACTTTTAACTATGGCTACACCTTC. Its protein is CASSSLTDTFNYGYTF.

CDR3 coding DNA: TGTGCCACCAAAGCCAGGCTGAACACTGAAGCTTTCTTT. Protein product: CATKARLNTEAFF. The gene calls are TRBV6-6 and TRBJ1-1; D is ambiguous. This CDR3 region has 13 residues. Germline values: CDR1 MNHNY, CDR2 SVGAGI (reference sequence). V lost 10 bases, J lost 0 bases, and 12 bases lay in between.